This record looks at one T cell receptor beta chain sequence and its context. What it binds is unknown. Both 60 Vbeta primers and 13 Jbeta primers went into the PCR. The protocol was immunoSEQ multiplex PCR, while the TCRdb copy is restricted to in-frame clones and leaves out a portion. This sample yields about 120,000 clones, of which 77% are seen a single time; approximately 6.3% belongs to the top ten. This entry is derived from a study of cytomegalovirus exposure and HLA in healthy donors. The study, taken as a whole, reports: An analysis was carried out at a later point. It showed that HLA-associated TCR beta chains were more clonally expanded than equally common non-associated chains. Listed as cytomegalovirus-associated were 164 TCR beta chains. The productive fraction for most TCR beta V segments was about 90% or about 30% in an earlier analysis.

The V end lost 4 bases, the J end lost 0 bases, and 6 bases lay between the germline ends. Germline lookup yields CDR1 SQVTM and CDR2 ANQGSEA. The CDR3 consists of 12 residues. This receptor was obtained from a man aged 18 to 29 in good health and CMV-seropositive. The rearrangement uses TRBV29-1 and TRBJ1-1, with D tentatively TRBD1 (5 bases). The sequenced sample consisted of PBMCs. CDR3 protein: CSVGQLNTEAFF. The CDR3 nucleotides are TGCAGCGTTGGACAGCTGAACACTGAAGCTTTCTTT.